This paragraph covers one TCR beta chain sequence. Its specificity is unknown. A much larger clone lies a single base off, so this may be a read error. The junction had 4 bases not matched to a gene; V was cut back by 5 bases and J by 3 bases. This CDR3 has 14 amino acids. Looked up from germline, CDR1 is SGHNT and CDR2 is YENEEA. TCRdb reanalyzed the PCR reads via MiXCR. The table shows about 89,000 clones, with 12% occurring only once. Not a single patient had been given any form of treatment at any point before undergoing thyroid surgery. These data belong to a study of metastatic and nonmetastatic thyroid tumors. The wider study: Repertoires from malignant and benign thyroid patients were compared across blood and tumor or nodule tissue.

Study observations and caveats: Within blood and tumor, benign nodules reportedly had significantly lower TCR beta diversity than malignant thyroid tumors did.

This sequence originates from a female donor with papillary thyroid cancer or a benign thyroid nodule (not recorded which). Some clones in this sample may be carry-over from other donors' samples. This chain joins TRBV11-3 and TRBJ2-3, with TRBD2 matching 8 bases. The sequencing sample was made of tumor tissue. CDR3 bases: TGTGCCAGCAGCGGAGGACTAGCAACAGATACGCAGTATTTT. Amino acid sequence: CASSGGLATDTQYF.